This TCR beta chain was profiled in a study of identical twins. This clonotype has only a few counts. As yet, its antigen is unknown. V was pared by 6 bases and J by 7 bases, with 17 bases of the junction left unmatched. The CDR3 runs to 17 residues. Germline V gene lookup returns CDR1 DFQATT and CDR2 SNEGSKA (reference sequence). MiXCR was run by TCRdb on the 5' RACE reads, yielding one entry per CDR3 protein. The repertoire holds about 240,000 distinct CDR3 sequences, with 10% as singletons. Points from the study as a whole: Beta out-of-frame sequences showed weaker excess twin sharing. Cord blood's abundant beta clonotypes had fewer insertions, unlike memory repertoires.

V is TRBV20-1 and J is TRBJ2-1, with 11 bases lining up with TRBD2. The sequenced sample consisted of memory T cells sorted from blood. The source of this sequence is a man aged 45-65 years in good health. CDR3 nucleotides: TGCAGTGCCCCCAAGCCCCCCCTAGCGGGAGGATTGAATGAGCAGTTCTTC. Encoded protein: CSAPKPPLAGGLNEQFF.